Shown below are 15 T cell receptor beta chains from a single sample sequenced in a study of PD-1 blockade in mismatch repair-deficient tumors. The repertoire was sequenced with immunoSEQ multiplex PCR; TCRdb's copy has only in-frame clones and lacks some. The profile covers about 68,000 clones, with almost 80% appearing a single time and approximately 5% taken by the ten largest. The sequencing here drew on peripheral blood, taken 2 weeks after starting pembrolizumab. All receptors come from an adult with mismatch repair-deficient cancer.

This sequence joins TRBV10-2 and TRBJ2-2; D possibly matches TRBD1 or TRBD2 (6 bases each). Trimming left V 8 bases short and J 0 bases short, with 13 bases between. The CDR3 is made up of 15 amino acids. Germline CDR1 reads WSHSY; CDR2 reads SAAADI. The chain's CDR3 is CASSRGTSNTGELFF. Written as DNA, the CDR3 is TGCGCCAGCTCAAGGGGGACTTCGAACACCGGGGAGCTGTTTTTT.

V gene TRBV4-1 combines with J gene TRBJ2-1, with 8 bases identical to TRBD1. Germline CDR1 is MGHRA and CDR2 is YSYEKL. This CDR3 contains 17 residues. V lost 2 bases to trimming and J lost 2 bases; unmatched junction nucleotides: 8. CDR3 residues: CASSQNVVQGAYNEQFF. The CDR3 DNA sequence: TGCGCCAGCAGCCAAAACGTCGTACAGGGGGCCTACAATGAGCAGTTCTTC.

The CDR3 DNA sequence: TGTGCCAGCACCGGACAGGGGGGAGCCGGGGAGCTGTTTTTT. Translation gives CASTGQGGAGELFF. The rearrangement links TRBV6-5 to TRBJ2-2; 10 bases are shared with TRBD1. The CDR3 has 14 amino acids. CDR1 and CDR2 (germline): MNHEY, SVGAGI. V dropped 7 bases and J dropped 6; count of bases not matched to a gene: 5.

The genes are TRBV29-1 and TRBJ2-5; D is perhaps TRBD2 (5 bases). The CDR3 totals 18 residues. Trimming pared 0 bases from V and 1 base from J, leaving 21 bases between. Germline V gene sequence: CDR1 SQVTM, CDR2 ANQGSEA. CDR3 region: CSVEDHGLALSIQETQYF. The CDR3 nucleotides read TGCAGCGTTGAAGATCACGGCCTAGCCCTTAGTATCCAAGAGACCCAGTACTTC.

CDR3 nucleotides: TGTGCCAGCGGTTCGACTAGCGGATCCAATATTAACACAGATACGCAGTATTTT. It encodes CASGSTSGSNINTDTQYF. V usage is TRBV2 and J usage is TRBJ2-3, with 9 bases that match TRBD2. Germline lookup yields CDR1 SNHLY and CDR2 FYNNEI. V lost 8 bases, J lost 2 bases, and 17 bases stayed unmatched. CDR3 size: 18 residues.

The chain uses TRBV6-1 and TRBJ2-7, with D unresolved. With 1 base removed from V and 0 bases from J, the gap between germline ends came to 7 bases. In germline, CDR1 is MNHNS, CDR2 SASEGT. There are 14 residues in the CDR3. CDR3 in DNA: TGTGCCAGCAGTGAAGTCGGCAGCTCCTACGAGCAGTACTTC. Translated: CASSEVGSSYEQYF.

This clone was counted only a few times. The rearrangement joins TRBV7-8 to TRBJ1-4; D not certain. Trimming took 0 bases from V and 6 from J, leaving 11 bases between them. CDR1 and CDR2 from the germline V gene are SGHVS and FQNEAQ. The CDR3 has 15 residues. The CDR3 is CASSLAREMYEKLFF. The CDR3 coding sequence is TGTGCCAGCAGCTTAGCGAGGGAAATGTATGAAAAACTGTTTTTT.

This clone came up once. The V call is TRBV7-3, the J call TRBJ2-5; D may be TRBD2 (5 bases). CDR3 size: 14 residues. Per germline, CDR1 SGHTA and CDR2 FQGTGA. Trimming removed 5 bases from V and 3 bases from J, with 13 bases in between. CDR3 amino acids: CASSPTRGKETQYF. Written as DNA, the CDR3 is TGTGCCAGCAGCCCGACACGGGGTAAAGAGACCCAGTACTTC.

The chain recombines TRBV7-6 with TRBJ1-1; weak D call: TRBD1 (5 bases). The CDR3 spans 17 residues. V was shortened by 5 bases and J by 0 bases, with 19 bases between the two germline ends. Germline V gene lookup returns CDR1 SGHVS and CDR2 FNYEAQ. CDR3 nucleotide sequence: TGTGCCAGCAGCCAGACGGGGGGGAGATTCATGAACACTGAAGCTTTCTTT. Encoded protein: CASSQTGGRFMNTEAFF.

V usage is TRBV5-5 and J usage is TRBJ1-4; D ambiguous. The germline V gene has CDR1 SGHKS and CDR2 YYEKEE (reference sequence). The CDR3 is made up of 14 amino acids. Deletions cut 2 bases from V and 5 bases from J, with 10 bases between. CDR3 nucleotides: TGTGCCAGCAGCTTAATAGGGAAAAATGAAAAACTGTTTTTT. Translation gives CASSLIGKNEKLFF.

The chain uses TRBV19 and TRBJ1-4; D gene uncertain. CDR3 size: 10 residues. V shed 9 bases and J shed 6 bases, with 5 bases lying between them. Germline V gene sequence: CDR1 LNHDA, CDR2 SQIVND (reference sequence). CDR3: CARADEKLFF. The CDR3 nucleotides read TGTGCCAGGGCGGATGAAAAACTGTTTTTT.

The chain joins TRBV7-2 to TRBJ2-1; D not certain. Germline V lookup: CDR1 SGHTA, CDR2 FQGNSA. V lost 4 bases and J 6 bases, leaving 13 bases between the germline ends. The CDR3 sequence is 14 residues long. CDR3 residues: CASSYDWSSNEQFF. In DNA form, the CDR3 reads TGTGCCAGCAGCTACGACTGGAGCAGCAATGAGCAGTTCTTC. Filled out from reference TRBV7-2 and TRBJ2-1, the complete variable domain reads GAGVSQSPSNKVTEKGKDVELRCDPISGHTALYWYRQSLGQGLEFLIYFQGNSAPDKSGLPSDRFSAERTGGSVSTLTIQRTQQEDSAVYLCASSYDWSSNEQFFGPGTRLTVL.

The rearrangement joins TRBV7-9 to TRBJ2-7; TRBD1 matches 7 bases. Germline CDR1 SEHNR, CDR2 FQNEAQ (reference sequence). This CDR3 is 14 amino acids long. V shed 5 bases, J shed 2 bases, and the junction held 6 bases outside the gene matches. CDR3 bases: TGTGCCAGCAGCCCGTCGCAGGGGGCCTACGAGCAGTACTTC. Residues: CASSPSQGAYEQYF.

This clone was seen a few times. The rearrangement joins TRBV5-4 to TRBJ2-5; 14 bases map to TRBD2. The junction had 4 bases not matched to a gene; V was cut back by 4 bases and J by 5 bases. The CDR3 length is 15 residues. Germline CDR1 and CDR2: SGHNT and YYREEE (reference sequence). Here the CDR3 DNA reads TGTGCCAGCAGCCGGGGGACTAGCGGGAGCGAGACCCAGTACTTC. It yields the protein CASSRGTSGSETQYF.

V is TRBV30 and J is TRBJ2-7; D is unresolved. Trimming cost V 3 bases and J 2 bases, with 11 bases left between them. The CDR3 contains 13 residues. The germline CDR1 and CDR2 sequences are GTSNPN and SVGIG (reference sequence). The CDR3 protein is CAWRQTSAYEQYF. The DNA of the CDR3 is TGTGCCTGGAGACAGACAAGTGCCTACGAGCAGTACTTC. Based on the CDR3 plus reference TRBV30 and TRBJ2-7, the full variable domain is SQTIHQWPATLVQPVGSPLSLECTVEGTSNPNLYWYRQAAGRGLQLLFYSVGIGQISSEVPQNLSASRPQDRQFILSSKKLLLSDSGFYLCAWRQTSAYEQYFGPGTRLTVT.